This T cell receptor beta chain came from a study of radiation and T cells in renal cell carcinoma. Sequenced by immunoSEQ multiplex PCR; TCRdb stores in-frame clones only, minus some. The data contain tens of thousands of clones, more than 65% of them singletons. Time point: blood 4 weeks post-SBRT, at nephrectomy. Treatment described: 15 Gy SBRT to primary tumor, nephrectomy 4 weeks later. Radiation-treated patients gave blood at baseline, week 2 and week 4. CDR1 MGHRA and CDR2 YSYEKL come from the germline V gene. The CDR3 runs 16 residues. V was clipped by 3 bases and J by 3 bases; unmatched bases: 5.

The source was blood, collected from a patient whose treatment included radiotherapy and nephrectomy. The sequence was collected from a man between 60 and 70 years old with renal cell carcinoma. The V call is TRBV4-1, the J call TRBJ1-3; 10 bases align to TRBD1. In DNA form, the CDR3 reads TGCGCCAGCAGCCAGCACGGGACAGGGGTTGGAAACACCATATATTTT. This encodes CASSQHGTGVGNTIYF.